The clone carrying this T cell receptor (beta chain) was seen repeatedly, ten times or more. The antigen is unknown. The sample is drawn from a study of T cells in Graves' hyperthyroidism and ophthalmopathy. The study's findings and limits: Stable hyperthyroidism was told apart from ophthalmopathy by a model built on 13 V-J features.

Amplification yielded TCR beta CDR3 regions, with RNA transcripts as the source. TCR CDR3 regions were first amplified by RT-PCR with HTBI primers. Each CDR3 protein is one row after TCRdb ran MiXCR on the multiplex PCR reads. Of about 510,000 distinct CDR3 sequences in the sample, approximately 48% are singletons; the top ten hold roughly 45%. The V and J ends lost 4 bases and 6 bases, in that order; junction bases with no gene match: 10. Germline V gene sequence: CDR1 SGDLS, CDR2 YYNGEE. This CDR3 contains 15 residues. Material: peripheral blood or thyroid tissue (not recorded which). The rearrangement links TRBV9 to TRBJ2-7; 10 bases are shared with TRBD2. This sequence originates from an adult woman with Graves' disease, either hyperthyroidism or ophthalmopathy (not recorded which). DNA of the CDR3: TGTGCCAGCAGCCCGGGACTAGCGAAGGGGGTCGAGCAGTACTTC. This translates into CASSPGLAKGVEQYF.